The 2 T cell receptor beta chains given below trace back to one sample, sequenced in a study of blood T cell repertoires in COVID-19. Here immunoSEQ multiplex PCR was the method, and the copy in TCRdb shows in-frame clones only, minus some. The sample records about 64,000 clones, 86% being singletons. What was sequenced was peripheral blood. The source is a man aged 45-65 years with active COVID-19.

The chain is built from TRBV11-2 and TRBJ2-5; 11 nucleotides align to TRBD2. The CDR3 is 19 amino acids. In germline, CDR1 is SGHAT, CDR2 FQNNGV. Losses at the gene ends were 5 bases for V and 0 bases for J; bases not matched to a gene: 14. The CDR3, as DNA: TGTGCCAGCAGCCTAAGCGGCCTAGCGGGGGGTCTGTACCAAGAGACCCAGTACTTC. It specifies CASSLSGLAGGLYQETQYF.

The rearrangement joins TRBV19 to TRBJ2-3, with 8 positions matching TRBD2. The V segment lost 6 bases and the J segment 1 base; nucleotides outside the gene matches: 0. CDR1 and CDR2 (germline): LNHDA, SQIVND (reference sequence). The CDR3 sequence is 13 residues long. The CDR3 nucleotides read TGTGCCAGTAGGACTAGCGGCACAGATACGCAGTATTTT. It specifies CASRTSGTDTQYF.